This passage covers 30 T cell receptor beta chains from one sample sequenced in a study of cytomegalovirus exposure and HLA in healthy donors. The PCR had 60 Vbeta and 13 Jbeta primers. Assay used: immunoSEQ multiplex PCR; TCRdb lists only in-frame clones, some missing. The repertoire holds about 210,000 clones, with about 81% as singletons. The sample was PBMCs. The receptors derive from a man aged 40-55 years in good health and CMV-seropositive.

The chain joins TRBV27 to TRBJ1-4; D unresolved. This CDR3 has 17 residues. The V and J ends lost 4 bases and 3 bases respectively, with 18 bases between them. Germline V gene lookup returns CDR1 MNHEY and CDR2 SMNVEV (reference sequence). CDR3 sequence reads: CASSSLMDRGANEKLFF. The DNA for the CDR3 is TGTGCCAGCAGTTCCCTAATGGACCGGGGAGCTAATGAAAAACTGTTTTTT. Based on the CDR3 plus reference TRBV27 and TRBJ1-4, the full variable domain is EAQVTQNPRYLITVTGKKLTVTCSQNMNHEYMSWYRQDPGLGLRQIYYSMNVEVTDKGDVPEGYKVSRKEKRNFPLILESPSPNQTSLYFCASSSLMDRGANEKLFFGSGTQLSVL.

This clone was seen once. This chain connects TRBV6-4 to TRBJ1-1, with D possibly matching TRBD1 (6 bases). Germline V gives CDR1 MRHNA, CDR2 SNTAGT. Between the trimmed V and J ends, which lost 10 bases and 1 base, there was a span of 16 bases. The CDR3 loop spans 14 amino acids. The DNA of the CDR3 is TGTGCCACCAAGGACAGCCCCAAGAACACTGAAGCTTTCTTT. Translated: CATKDSPKNTEAFF.

The chain carries TRBV29-1 and TRBJ2-1; D gene uncertain. CDR3 size: 10 residues. The germline V gene has CDR1 SQVTM and CDR2 ANQGSEA. V dropped 7 bases and J dropped 6 bases, with 7 bases sitting between them. The CDR3 bases are TGCAGCGCCCTTCGCAATGAGCAGTTCTTC. Translation: CSALRNEQFF.

The rearrangement joins TRBV10-3 to TRBJ2-5; 11 nucleotides line up with TRBD2. The CDR3 has 14 residues. The J segment lost 4 bases and the V segment lost 4 bases, leaving 2 bases of the junction unmatched. CDR1 and CDR2 (germline): ENHRY, SYGVKD. For the CDR3, the DNA is TGTGCCATCAGTGGTCTAGCGGGAGGAGAGACCCAGTACTTC. Encoded protein: CAISGLAGGETQYF.

This chain uses TRBV4-1 with TRBJ2-2; TRBD1 agrees at 9 bases. The CDR3 consists of 15 residues. CDR1 and CDR2 (germline): MGHRA, YSYEKL. Trimming cost V 4 bases and J 2 bases; bases outside gene matches: 2. The chain's CDR3 is CASSPTGGNTGELFF. CDR3 coding DNA: TGCGCCAGCAGCCCGACAGGGGGTAACACCGGGGAGCTGTTTTTT.

V usage is TRBV5-1 and J usage is TRBJ1-1, with 10 bases aligning to TRBD1. The CDR3 totals 15 residues. V shed 4 bases, J shed 5 bases, and the junction held 8 bases outside the gene matches. The germline V gene encodes CDR1 SGHRS and CDR2 YFSETQ. The CDR3 nucleotides are TGCGCCAGCAGCATAGGACAGGGGGGACGAACTGAAGCTTTCTTT. Its translation is CASSIGQGGRTEAFF.

This clone showed up just a few times. The rearrangement joins TRBV30 to TRBJ1-1; 7 nucleotides align to TRBD1. The CDR3 loop spans 13 amino acids. V shed 7 bases and J 1 base; nucleotides not matched to a gene: 6. CDR1 and CDR2 (germline): GTSNPN, SVGIG (reference sequence). The CDR3, as DNA: TGTGCCTCTAGACAGGGCCCGAACACTGAAGCTTTCTTT. It yields the protein CASRQGPNTEAFF.

The chain has TRBV25-1 and TRBJ2-1; 13 nucleotides align to TRBD2. Germline V gene sequence: CDR1 MGHDK, CDR2 SYGVNS. The junction had 2 bases not matched to a gene; V was cut back by 8 bases and J by 4 bases. CDR3 size: 14 residues. CDR3 sequence reads: CASRTSGGYNEQFF. The CDR3 DNA follows: TGTGCCAGCCGGACTAGCGGGGGTTACAATGAGCAGTTCTTC. Full variable domain (missing parts from reference TRBV25-1 and TRBJ2-1): EADIYQTPRYLVIGTGKKITLECSQTMGHDKMYWYQQDPGMELHLIHYSYGVNSTEKGDLSSESTVSRIRTEHFPLTLESARPSHTSQYLCASRTSGGYNEQFFGPGTRLTVL.

This clone has just a few counts. Additional DNA sequences in this sample encode the identical CDR3. The gene calls are TRBV18 and TRBJ1-1; D not resolved. The CDR3 has 14 amino acids. Trimming took 1 base from V and 1 from J, leaving 7 bases between them. Germline CDR1 reads KGHSH; CDR2 reads LQKENI. The CDR3 reads CASSPQGENTEAFF. Here the CDR3 DNA reads TGTGCCAGCTCACCACAGGGAGAGAACACTGAAGCTTTCTTT.

The rearrangement uses TRBV7-3 and TRBJ2-2; D is unresolved. Trimming removed 2 bases at V and 2 bases at J, with 6 bases between. This CDR3 has 14 amino acids. Germline lookup yields CDR1 SGHTA and CDR2 FQGTGA. CDR3 amino acids: CASSLDFNTGELFF. As DNA, the CDR3 is TGTGCCAGCAGCTTAGACTTTAACACCGGGGAGCTGTTTTTT.

This clone has a handful of counts. The chain combines TRBV6-6 with TRBJ1-1; 7 bases line up with TRBD1. The CDR3 has 14 residues. The ends lost 7 bases at V and 0 bases at J; junction bases unmatched: 5. Germline CDR1 reads MNHNY; CDR2 reads SVGAGI (reference sequence). The CDR3 bases are TGTGCCAGCACCCTGGGACAGATGAACACTGAAGCTTTCTTT. This translates into CASTLGQMNTEAFF.

The V gene is TRBV19, the J gene TRBJ1-5; maybe TRBD1 (5 bases). CDR3 length equals 12 residues. V was pared by 7 bases and J by 5 bases, with 9 bases between. Germline lookup yields CDR1 LNHDA and CDR2 SQIVND (reference sequence). This CDR3 is CASIGGDQPQHF. The CDR3 DNA is TGTGCCAGTATTGGGGGGGATCAGCCCCAGCATTTT.

This clone was seen ten or more times. The chain has TRBV5-6 and TRBJ2-5, with D tentatively TRBD1 (5 bases). This CDR3 is built from 14 residues. Germline lookup yields CDR1 SGHDT and CDR2 YYEEEE. With 1 base removed from V and 4 bases from J, the gap between germline ends came to 11 bases. CDR3: CASSLIGHRETQYF. The CDR3, as DNA: TGTGCCAGCAGCTTGATCGGACACAGAGAGACCCAGTACTTC.

This sequence joins TRBV2 and TRBJ1-2; perhaps TRBD1 as D (6 bases). CDR3 length: 15 residues. The germline gives CDR1 SNHLY, CDR2 FYNNEI. V gave up 6 bases and J gave up 0 bases, with 14 bases separating them. The DNA for the CDR3 is TGTGCCAGCAGGCAGGGTGAGGGGGCTAACTATGGCTACACCTTC. It codes for CASRQGEGANYGYTF.

The chain carries TRBV27 and TRBJ2-7, with D perhaps TRBD2 (6 bases). The CDR3 runs 15 residues. Germline V gene lookup returns CDR1 MNHEY and CDR2 SMNVEV (reference sequence). Trimming cost V 3 bases and J 0 bases, with 12 bases left between them. Here the CDR3 reads CASSLGGRDSYEQYF. Here the CDR3 DNA reads TGTGCCAGCAGTTTGGGGGGTCGTGACTCCTACGAGCAGTACTTC.

The chain carries TRBV27 and TRBJ2-3; D is perhaps TRBD2 (6 bases). Trimming removed 5 bases from V and 3 bases from J, with 12 bases in between. Germline assignment: CDR1 MNHEY and CDR2 SMNVEV (reference sequence). The CDR3 loop spans 14 amino acids. In DNA form, the CDR3 reads TGTGCCAGCAGTCCCGGTGCGGGGACAGATACGCAGTATTTT. Its translation is CASSPGAGTDTQYF.

The chain carries TRBV7-9 and TRBJ2-3; the match to TRBD2 covers 7 bases. Germline assignment: CDR1 SEHNR and CDR2 FQNEAQ (reference sequence). The CDR3 runs 17 residues. J was trimmed by 1 base and V by 1 base; bases with no gene match: 8. This CDR3 is CASSLGIGGSGTDTQYF. DNA of the CDR3: TGTGCCAGCAGCTTAGGGATCGGCGGGAGTGGCACAGATACGCAGTATTTT.

This clone was found once. The chain recombines TRBV9 with TRBJ2-6; 8 nucleotides align to TRBD1. V trimming: 3 bases; J trimming: 2 bases; junction bases outside the gene matches: 4. The CDR3 extends over 16 amino acids. Germline V lookup: CDR1 SGDLS, CDR2 YYNGEE. The CDR3 sequence: CASSAPGQAGANVLTF. Here the CDR3 DNA reads TGTGCCAGCAGCGCACCGGGACAGGCTGGGGCCAACGTCCTGACTTTC.

Remarks on this clone: Within the sample, other DNA sequences also encode this same CDR3. The rearrangement joins TRBV7-9 to TRBJ1-1; D unclear. The germline V gene has CDR1 SEHNR and CDR2 FQNEAQ (reference sequence). The CDR3 sequence is 13 residues long. With 3 bases removed from V and 1 base from J, the gap between germline ends came to 6 bases. The DNA for the CDR3 is TGTGCCAGCAGCTTTGCGGGGAACACTGAAGCTTTCTTT. The encoded protein is CASSFAGNTEAFF.

The rearrangement joins TRBV7-9 to TRBJ1-1; 10 nucleotides agree with TRBD1. The CDR3 contains 14 residues. Germline CDR1 and CDR2: SEHNR and FQNEAQ (reference sequence). Unmatched junction bases numbered 4, after V lost 3 bases and J lost 6 bases. The CDR3 DNA sequence: TGTGCCAGCAGCTTGACAGGGGGCAAGTCTGAAGCTTTCTTT. Amino acid sequence: CASSLTGGKSEAFF.

This chain uses TRBV7-3 with TRBJ2-3, with 14 bases that match TRBD2. V shed 3 bases and J 4 bases; nucleotides not matched to a gene: 3. The CDR3 is 16 residues long. CDR1 and CDR2 (germline): SGHTA, FQGTGA. The CDR3 is CASSLGLAGVPDTQYF. CDR3 nucleotides: TGTGCCAGCAGCTTGGGACTAGCGGGAGTCCCAGATACGCAGTATTTT. Filled out from reference TRBV7-3 and TRBJ2-3, the complete variable domain reads GAGVSQTPSNKVTEKGKYVELRCDPISGHTALYWYRQSLGQGPEFLIYFQGTGAADDSGLPNDRFFAVRPEGSVSTLKIQRTERGDSAVYLCASSLGLAGVPDTQYFGPGTRLTVL.

The rearrangement links TRBV9 to TRBJ1-2; D gene ambiguous. Deletions cut 0 bases from V and 7 bases from J, with 10 bases between. The CDR3 spans 13 residues. The germline CDR1 and CDR2 sequences are SGDLS and YYNGEE. The CDR3 nucleotides read TGTGCCAGCAGCGTAGTCAGTCGGGGTGGCTACACCTTC. This sequence encodes CASSVVSRGGYTF.

Regarding this clone: This sample also contains other DNA sequences that code for the same CDR3. The CDR3 sequence is CASSVQGGTGELFF. Here the CDR3 DNA reads TGTGCCAGCAGCGTACAGGGGGGAACCGGGGAGCTGTTTTTT. This sequence joins TRBV9 and TRBJ2-2; a weak D match, TRBD1 (7 bases). V was cut by 1 base and J by 5 bases, with 9 bases left in between. Germline loops: CDR1 SGDLS, CDR2 YYNGEE. The CDR3 totals 14 residues. The full variable domain, completed using reference TRBV9 and TRBJ2-2, is DSGVTQTPKHLITATGQRVTLRCSPRSGDLSVYWYQQSLDQGLQFLIQYYNGEERAKGNILERFSAQQFPDLHSELNLSSLELGDSALYFCASSVQGGTGELFFGEGSRLTVL.

The gene calls are TRBV11-2 and TRBJ2-6; 12 bases fit TRBD1. Germline V gene lookup returns CDR1 SGHAT and CDR2 FQNNGV. The CDR3 contains 16 residues. After removal of 6 bases from V and 2 bases from J, the junction contained 2 bases not matched to a gene. The DNA of the CDR3 is TGTGCCAGCAGGGGACAGGGGGCGACTGGGGCCAACGTCCTGACTTTC. Translated, it gives CASRGQGATGANVLTF.

This sequence joins TRBV9 and TRBJ2-7; D is possibly TRBD2 (5 bases). This CDR3 spans 15 amino acids. Germline lookup yields CDR1 SGDLS and CDR2 YYNGEE. Trimming left V 0 bases short and J 4 bases short, with 14 bases between. CDR3 sequence: CASSVGGEGLYEQYF. The CDR3 coding sequence is TGTGCCAGCAGCGTAGGGGGAGAAGGTCTTTACGAGCAGTACTTC.

The chain carries TRBV4-2 and TRBJ2-2, with 9 bases that match TRBD2. Germline CDR1 and CDR2: LGHNA and YNFKEQ. This CDR3 contains 17 residues. The ends lost 4 bases at V and 5 bases at J; junction bases unmatched: 11. The CDR3 sequence is CASSPTAGSGRTGELFF. CDR3 coding DNA: TGTGCCAGCAGCCCTACCGCAGGCAGCGGGAGGACCGGGGAGCTGTTTTTT.

V usage is TRBV6-5 and J usage is TRBJ1-2; TRBD1 agrees at 8 bases. The CDR3 is 15 amino acids. CDR1 and CDR2 (germline): MNHEY, SVGAGI. The junction had 7 bases not matched to a gene; V was cut back by 2 bases and J by 5 bases. The CDR3 is CASSYLPTGEYGYTF. The CDR3 region has the DNA TGTGCCAGCAGTTACCTCCCGACAGGGGAGTATGGCTACACCTTC.

This clone occurred once. This chain uses TRBV19 with TRBJ1-2; D uncertain. The CDR3 totals 15 residues. CDR1 LNHDA and CDR2 SQIVND come from the germline V gene (reference sequence). V shed 3 bases and J shed 5 bases, with 16 bases lying between them. CDR3 DNA: TGTGCCAGTAGTATCGGTTCCAGCGGCCAATATGGCTACACCTTC. It specifies CASSIGSSGQYGYTF.

This chain joins TRBV7-8 and TRBJ2-5; D is undetermined. With 2 bases removed from V and 5 bases from J, the gap between germline ends came to 6 bases. CDR1 SGHVS and CDR2 FQNEAQ come from the germline V gene. CDR3 length equals 12 residues. CDR3 loop: CASSLRSETQYF. DNA of the CDR3: TGTGCCAGCAGCTTACGAAGCGAGACCCAGTACTTC.

This chain joins TRBV30 and TRBJ2-4; D may be TRBD2 (5 bases). This CDR3 comprises 13 residues. V was cut by 0 bases and J by 10 bases, with 13 bases left in between. The germline V gene has CDR1 GTSNPN and CDR2 SVGIG (reference sequence). As DNA, the CDR3 is TGTGCCTGGAGTGTACGGGCGGGTGCGATTCAGTACTTC. Amino acids: CAWSVRAGAIQYF.